The present entry profiles one TCR beta chain with its context. TCRdb's copy holds only in-frame clones and misses some; the assay was immunoSEQ multiplex PCR. The sample lists a few hundred thousand clones; around nine tenths were seen once. Individuals aged about 18 to 89 years were recruited from roughly 23 US areas. Individuals in the exposed group had encountered a COVID-19 case within 2 weeks preceding study entry. The data were obtained in a study of blood T cell repertoires in COVID-19. V was shortened by 7 bases and J by 4 bases, with 18 bases between the two germline ends. Per the germline V gene, CDR1 is LNHDA and CDR2 is SQIVND (reference sequence). The CDR3 covers 15 residues.

This TCR was recovered from a woman between 45 and 60 years old who had been exposed to COVID-19. V usage is TRBV19 and J usage is TRBJ2-3; a weak D match, TRBD1 (5 bases). Sequencing was performed on PBMCs or T cells enriched from blood (not recorded which). In DNA form, the CDR3 reads TGTGCCAGTACTGAAGGGGCAGGGTCGGCAGATACGCAGTATTTT. It yields the protein CASTEGAGSADTQYF.